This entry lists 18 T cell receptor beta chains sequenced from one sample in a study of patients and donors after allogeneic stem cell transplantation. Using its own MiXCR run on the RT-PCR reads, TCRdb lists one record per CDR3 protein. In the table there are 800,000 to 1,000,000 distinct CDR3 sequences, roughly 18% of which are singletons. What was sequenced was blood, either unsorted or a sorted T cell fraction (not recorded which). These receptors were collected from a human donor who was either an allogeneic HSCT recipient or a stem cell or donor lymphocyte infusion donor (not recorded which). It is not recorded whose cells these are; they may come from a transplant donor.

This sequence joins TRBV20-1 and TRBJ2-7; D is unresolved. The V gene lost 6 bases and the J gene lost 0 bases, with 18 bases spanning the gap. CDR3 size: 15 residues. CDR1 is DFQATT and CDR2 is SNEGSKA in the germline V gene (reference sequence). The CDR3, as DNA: TGCAGTGCATCTATCCCCCCCTCTTACTCCTACGAGCAGTACTTC. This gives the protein CSASIPPSYSYEQYF.

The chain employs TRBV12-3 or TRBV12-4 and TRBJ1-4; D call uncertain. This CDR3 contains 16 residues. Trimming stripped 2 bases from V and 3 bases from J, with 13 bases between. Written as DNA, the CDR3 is TGTGCCAGCAGTTTAAGTGGGCCTGGGGCTAATGAAAAACTGTTTTTT. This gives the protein CASSLSGPGANEKLFF.

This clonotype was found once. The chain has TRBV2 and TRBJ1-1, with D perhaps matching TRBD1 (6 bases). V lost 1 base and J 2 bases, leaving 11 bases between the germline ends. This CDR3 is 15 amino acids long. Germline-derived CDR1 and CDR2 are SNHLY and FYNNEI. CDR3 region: CASSEDWGGNTEAFF. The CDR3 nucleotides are TGTGCCAGCAGTGAAGATTGGGGGGGCAACACTGAAGCTTTCTTT.

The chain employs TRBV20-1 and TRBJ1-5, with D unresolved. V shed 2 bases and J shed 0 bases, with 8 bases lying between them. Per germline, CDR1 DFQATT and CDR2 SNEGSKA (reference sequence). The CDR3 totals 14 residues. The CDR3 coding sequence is TGCAGTGCTAGACAGCCATATAGCAATCAGCCCCAGCATTTT. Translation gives CSARQPYSNQPQHF.

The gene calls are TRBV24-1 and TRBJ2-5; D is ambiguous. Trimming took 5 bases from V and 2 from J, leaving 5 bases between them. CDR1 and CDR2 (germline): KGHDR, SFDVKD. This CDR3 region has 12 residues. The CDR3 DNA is TGTGCCACCAGTGGCCTTCAAGAGACCCAGTACTTC. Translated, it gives CATSGLQETQYF.

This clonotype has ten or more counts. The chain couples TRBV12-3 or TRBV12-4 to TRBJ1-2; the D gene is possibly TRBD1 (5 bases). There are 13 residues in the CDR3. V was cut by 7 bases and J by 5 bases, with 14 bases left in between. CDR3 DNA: TGTGCCAGCACTTCCCTGGGGCCGTATGGCTACACCTTC. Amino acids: CASTSLGPYGYTF.

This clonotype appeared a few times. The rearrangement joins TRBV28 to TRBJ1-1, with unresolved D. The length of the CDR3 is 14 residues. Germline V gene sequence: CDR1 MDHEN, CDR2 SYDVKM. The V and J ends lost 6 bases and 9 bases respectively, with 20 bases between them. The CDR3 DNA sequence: TGTGCCAGCAGCCCCGACCGTAGGGTCTGGAAAGCTTTCTTT. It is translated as CASSPDRRVWKAFF.

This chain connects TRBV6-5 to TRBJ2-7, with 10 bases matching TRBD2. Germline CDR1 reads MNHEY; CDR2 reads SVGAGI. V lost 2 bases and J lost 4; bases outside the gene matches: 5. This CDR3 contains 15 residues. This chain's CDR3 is CASSYGAGGPYEQYF. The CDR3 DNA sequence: TGTGCCAGCAGTTACGGAGCGGGGGGGCCATACGAGCAGTACTTC.

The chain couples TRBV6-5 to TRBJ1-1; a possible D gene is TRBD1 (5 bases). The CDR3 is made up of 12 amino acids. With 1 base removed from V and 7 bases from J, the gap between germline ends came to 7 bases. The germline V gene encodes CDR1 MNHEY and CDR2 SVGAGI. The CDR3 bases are TGTGCCAGCAGTTACTGGGGGGGTGAAGCTTTCTTT. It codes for CASSYWGGEAFF.

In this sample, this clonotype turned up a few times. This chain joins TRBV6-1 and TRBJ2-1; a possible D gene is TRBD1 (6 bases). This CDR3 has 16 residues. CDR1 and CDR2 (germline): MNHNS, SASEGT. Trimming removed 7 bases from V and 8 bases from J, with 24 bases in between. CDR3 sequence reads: CASKPPGTTVVDEQFF. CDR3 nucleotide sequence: TGTGCCAGCAAACCCCCCGGGACAACAGTAGTCGATGAGCAGTTCTTC.

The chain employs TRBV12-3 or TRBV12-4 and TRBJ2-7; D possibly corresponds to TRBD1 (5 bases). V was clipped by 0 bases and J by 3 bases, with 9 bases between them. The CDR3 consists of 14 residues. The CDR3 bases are TGTGCCAGCAGTTTAGCTAGACAGTACTACGAGCAGTACTTC. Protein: CASSLARQYYEQYF.

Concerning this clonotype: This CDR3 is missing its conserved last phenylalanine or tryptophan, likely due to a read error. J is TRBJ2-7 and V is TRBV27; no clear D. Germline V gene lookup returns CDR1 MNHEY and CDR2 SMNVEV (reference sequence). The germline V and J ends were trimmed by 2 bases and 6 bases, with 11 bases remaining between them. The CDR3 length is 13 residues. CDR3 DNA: TGTGCCAGCAGTTTAAAGGTAATAGGCGAGCAGTACATC. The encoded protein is CASSLKVIGEQYI.

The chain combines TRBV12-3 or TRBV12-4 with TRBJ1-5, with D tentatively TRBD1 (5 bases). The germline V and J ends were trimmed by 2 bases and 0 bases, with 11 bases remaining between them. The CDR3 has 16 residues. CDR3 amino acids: CASSLQGGNSNQPQHF. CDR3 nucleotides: TGTGCCAGCAGTTTACAGGGAGGGAATAGCAATCAGCCCCAGCATTTT.

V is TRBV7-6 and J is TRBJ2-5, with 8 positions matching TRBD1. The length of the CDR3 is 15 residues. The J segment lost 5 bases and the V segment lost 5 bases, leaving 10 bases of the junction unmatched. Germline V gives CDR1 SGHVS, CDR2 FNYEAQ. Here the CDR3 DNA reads TGTGCCAGCAGCCAGACAGGGGATATCGCTGAGACCCAGTACTTC. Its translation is CASSQTGDIAETQYF. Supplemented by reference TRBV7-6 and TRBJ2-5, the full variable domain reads GAGVSQSPRYKVTKRGQDVALRCDPISGHVSLYWYRQALGQGPEFLTYFNYEAQQDKSGLPNDRFSAERPEGSISTLTIQRTEQRDSAMYRCASSQTGDIAETQYFGPGTRLLVL.

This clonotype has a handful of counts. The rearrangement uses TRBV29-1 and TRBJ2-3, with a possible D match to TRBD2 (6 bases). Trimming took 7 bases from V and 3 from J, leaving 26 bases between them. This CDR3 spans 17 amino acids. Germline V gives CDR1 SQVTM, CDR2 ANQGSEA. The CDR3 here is CSAVPNPGLWGTDTQYF. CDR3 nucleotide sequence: TGCAGCGCTGTCCCTAACCCGGGACTCTGGGGAACAGATACGCAGTATTTT.

The CDR3, as DNA: TGTGCCAGCACTCTGGGGACAACGAACACTGAAGCTTTCTTT. Protein product: CASTLGTTNTEAFF. This chain links TRBV6-2 or TRBV6-3 with TRBJ1-1; D possibly corresponds to TRBD1 (6 bases). Looked up from germline, CDR1 is MNHEY and CDR2 is SVGEGT. V lost 7 bases to trimming and J lost 1 base, with 13 bases between them. This CDR3 is 14 amino acids long.

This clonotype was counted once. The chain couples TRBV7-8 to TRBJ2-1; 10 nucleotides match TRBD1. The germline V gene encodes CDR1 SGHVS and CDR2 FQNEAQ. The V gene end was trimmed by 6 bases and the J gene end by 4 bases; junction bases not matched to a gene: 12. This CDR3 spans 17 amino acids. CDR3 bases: TGTGCCAGCAGGCCTAAGACAGGGGGCGCATTGTACAATGAGCAGTTCTTC. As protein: CASRPKTGGALYNEQFF.

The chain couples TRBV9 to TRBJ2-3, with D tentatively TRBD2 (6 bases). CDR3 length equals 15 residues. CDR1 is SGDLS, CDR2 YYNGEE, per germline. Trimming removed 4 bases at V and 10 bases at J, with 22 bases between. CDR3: CASSQTSTATRAQYF. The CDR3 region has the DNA TGTGCCAGCAGCCAAACTAGCACGGCCACAAGGGCGCAGTATTTT.